A selection of T cell receptor beta chains follows, all from one sample in a study of blood T cell repertoires in COVID-19. Profiled with immunoSEQ multiplex PCR; TCRdb holds only in-frame clones, not every one. The sample includes 200,000 to 250,000 clones, roughly 88% of them seen just once. Sequenced material: PBMCs or T cells enriched from blood (not recorded which). These receptors were obtained from a woman between 45 and 65 years old who had recovered from COVID-19. Each CDR3 is given with its conserved first and last residue. A D gene is named only where the DNA matches it firmly. Size is omitted from some rows. Given values are once, few, many or a class for expanded clones.

abundance | j_gene | d_gene | v_gene | CDR3aa | CDR3nt
NA | TRBJ1-1 | TRBD1 | TRBV27 | CASRVDRGRPEAFF | TGTGCCAGCAGGGTCGACAGGGGTAGGCCTGAAGCTTTCTTT
NA | TRBJ2-3 | TRBD1 | TRBV28 | CASSYGTGQSTDTQYF | TGTGCCAGCAGTTACGGGACAGGCCAAAGCACAGATACGCAGTATTTT
NA | TRBJ1-2 | NA | TRBV28 | CASSSTDGYTF | TGTGCCAGCAGTTCCACAGATGGCTACACCTTC
NA | TRBJ2-7 | NA | TRBV18 | CASSRTSESYEQYF | TGTGCCAGCTCGCGGACAAGTGAGAGCTACGAGCAGTACTTC
NA | TRBJ2-5 | NA | TRBV30 | CAWSVGGGAETQYF | TGTGCCTGGAGTGTAGGGGGGGGAGCAGAGACCCAGTACTTC
NA | TRBJ1-2 | TRBD1 | TRBV5-6 | CASRGWGQGNNGYTF | TGTGCCAGCAGGGGATGGGGACAGGGGAACAATGGCTACACCTTC
NA | TRBJ1-5 | NA | TRBV4-3 | CASSQAAGPGQPQHF | TGCGCCAGCAGCCAAGCGGCAGGCCCTGGGCAGCCCCAGCATTTT
NA | TRBJ2-3 | TRBD2 | TRBV15 | CATSRELAGTDTQYF | TGTGCCACCAGCAGAGAGCTAGCGGGCACAGATACGCAGTATTTT
NA | TRBJ2-5 | NA | TRBV5-1 | CASSGSSRTEETQYF | TGCGCCAGCTCCGGGTCCTCCAGGACTGAAGAGACCCAGTACTTC
NA | TRBJ1-5 | TRBD1 | TRBV5-5 | CASSLGQGANQPQHF | TGTGCCAGCAGCTTGGGACAGGGGGCGAATCAGCCCCAGCATTTT
once | TRBJ2-7 | TRBD2 | TRBV27 | CASSLIYPKSGSLYEQYF | TGTGCCAGCAGTTTAATTTATCCCAAAAGCGGGAGTCTCTACGAGCAGTACTTC
NA | TRBJ1-1 | NA | TRBV7-9 | CASSLSQFGEGMAFF | TGTGCCAGCAGCTTAAGTCAGTTCGGGGAGGGGATGGCTTTCTTT
once | TRBJ1-5 | TRBD1 | TRBV7-2 | CASSQGQYNQPQHF | TGTGCCAGCAGCCAGGGACAGTACAATCAGCCCCAGCATTTT
NA | TRBJ1-6 | TRBD1 | TRBV18 | CASSPGQGVYSPLHF | TGTGCCAGCTCACCCGGACAGGGAGTTTATTCACCCCTCCACTTT
once | TRBJ2-7 | TRBD1 | TRBV27 | CASSPGQGPYEQYF | TGTGCCAGCAGTCCGGGACAGGGTCCCTACGAGCAGTACTTC
NA | TRBJ2-3 | TRBD2 | TRBV9 | CASSVGGTSGITDTQYF | TGTGCCAGCAGCGTAGGCGGGACTAGCGGGATCACAGATACGCAGTATTTT
NA | TRBJ2-1 | TRBD2 | TRBV4-2 | CASSQSGSRDEQFF | TGTGCCAGCAGCCAAAGCGGGAGTCGAGATGAGCAGTTCTTC
NA | TRBJ2-3 | NA | TRBV5-1 | CASYRAGDTQYF | TGCGCCAGCTACCGGGCAGGGGATACGCAGTATTTT
NA | TRBJ2-5 | NA | TRBV7-9 | CASSFSVGEETQYF | TGTGCCAGCAGCTTTTCGGTAGGAGAAGAGACCCAGTACTTC
NA | TRBJ2-3 | NA | TRBV2 | CASSVIERNTQYF | TGTGCCAGCAGTGTCATTGAGCGTAATACGCAGTATTTT
NA | TRBJ1-5 | NA | TRBV25-1 | CASSDNQGNQPQHF | TGTGCCAGCAGTGACAATCAGGGCAATCAGCCCCAGCATTTT
NA | TRBJ1-6 | TRBD1 | TRBV27 | CASSFRGGGGARVESPLHF | TGTGCCAGCAGTTTCCGAGGGGGCGGGGGGGCGCGTGTGGAATCACCCCTCCACTTT
once | TRBJ1-1 | NA | TRBV28 | CASSLETRTEAFF | TGTGCCAGCAGTTTAGAAACTCGCACTGAAGCTTTCTTT
NA | TRBJ2-7 | NA | TRBV5-6 | CASSPLDSTDYEQYF | TGTGCCAGCAGCCCATTGGACAGCACCGACTACGAGCAGTACTTC
few | TRBJ1-2 | NA | TRBV29-1 | CSVPEQGIHGYTF | TGCAGCGTTCCGGAACAGGGTATCCACGGCTACACCTTC
NA | TRBJ1-4 | NA | TRBV27 | CASSLFQGRVEKLFF | TGTGCCAGCAGTTTATTCCAGGGTAGAGTTGAAAAACTGTTTTTT
once | TRBJ1-2 | NA | TRBV28 | CAAGVDYGYTF | TGTGCCGCGGGAGTTGACTATGGCTACACCTTC
NA | TRBJ2-3 | TRBD2 | TRBV6-5 | CASSSGLAGGRDTQYF | TGTGCCAGCAGTTCCGGACTAGCGGGAGGGCGAGATACGCAGTATTTT
NA | TRBJ1-1 | NA | TRBV6-5 | CASFWNTEAFF | TGTGCCAGTTTCTGGAACACTGAAGCTTTCTTT
NA | TRBJ2-7 | NA | TRBV27 | CASSLGGQPYEQYF | TGTGCCAGCAGTTTAGGCGGACAGCCCTACGAGCAGTACTTC
once | TRBJ2-1 | NA | TRBV7-3 | CASSPQLSGTPIMFF | TGTGCCAGCAGCCCGCAGTTGTCGGGGACTCCGATTATGTTCTTC
NA | TRBJ2-5 | TRBD2 | TRBV7-8 | CASRTTSGKHQETQYF | TGTGCCAGCAGGACGACTAGCGGGAAACATCAAGAGACCCAGTACTTC
NA | TRBJ2-3 | NA | TRBV30 | CAWSVQAQTGDTQYF | TGTGCCTGGAGTGTTCAAGCCCAAACGGGAGATACGCAGTATTTT
once | TRBJ1-4 | NA | TRBV28 | CASDPGRTTNEKLFF | TGTGCCAGCGATCCCGGGAGAACAACTAATGAAAAACTGTTTTTT
NA | TRBJ1-1 | NA | TRBV18 | CASSPDRTNTEAFF | TGTGCCAGCTCACCGGACAGAACGAACACTGAAGCTTTCTTT
once | TRBJ1-2 | TRBD1 | TRBV7-2 | CASSTGQDYGYTF | TGTGCCAGCAGCACCGGACAGGATTATGGCTACACCTTC
NA | TRBJ1-6 | TRBD1 | TRBV6-4 | CASSEQGQGASPLHF | TGTGCCAGCAGTGAGCAGGGACAGGGAGCCTCACCCCTCCACTTT
few | TRBJ1-1 | TRBD1 | TRBV5-1 | CASSFTGGTSMNTEAFF | TGCGCCAGCAGCTTTACAGGGGGCACGTCGATGAACACTGAAGCTTTCTTT
NA | TRBJ2-2 | TRBD1 | TRBV12-5 | CAGQDSNTGELFF | TGTGCTGGACAGGATTCGAACACCGGGGAGCTGTTTTTT
NA | TRBJ2-7 | TRBD1 | TRBV7-6 | CASSLEDRGYEQYF | TGTGCCAGCAGCTTAGAGGACAGGGGCTACGAGCAGTACTTC
NA | TRBJ1-2 | NA | TRBV19 | CASSIPRSDYGYTF | TGTGCCAGTAGTATACCCCGGTCTGACTATGGCTACACCTTC
NA | TRBJ1-2 | NA | TRBV27 | CASRGWKGYTF | TGTGCCAGCAGGGGCTGGAAGGGCTACACCTTC